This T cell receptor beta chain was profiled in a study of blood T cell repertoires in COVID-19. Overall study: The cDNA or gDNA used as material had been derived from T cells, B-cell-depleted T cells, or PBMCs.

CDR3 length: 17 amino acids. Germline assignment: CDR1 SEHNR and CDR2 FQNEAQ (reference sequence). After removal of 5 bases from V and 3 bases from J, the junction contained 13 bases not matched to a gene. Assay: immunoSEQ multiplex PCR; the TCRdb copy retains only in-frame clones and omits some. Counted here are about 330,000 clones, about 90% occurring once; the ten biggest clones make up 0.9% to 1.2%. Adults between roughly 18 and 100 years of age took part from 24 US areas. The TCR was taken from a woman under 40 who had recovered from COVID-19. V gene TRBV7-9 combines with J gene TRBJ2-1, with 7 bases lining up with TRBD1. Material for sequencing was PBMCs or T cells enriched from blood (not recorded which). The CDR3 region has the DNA TGTGCCAGCAGCAAACGGTCGGGGACAGACTTCTACAATGAGCAGTTCTTC. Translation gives CASSKRSGTDFYNEQFF.